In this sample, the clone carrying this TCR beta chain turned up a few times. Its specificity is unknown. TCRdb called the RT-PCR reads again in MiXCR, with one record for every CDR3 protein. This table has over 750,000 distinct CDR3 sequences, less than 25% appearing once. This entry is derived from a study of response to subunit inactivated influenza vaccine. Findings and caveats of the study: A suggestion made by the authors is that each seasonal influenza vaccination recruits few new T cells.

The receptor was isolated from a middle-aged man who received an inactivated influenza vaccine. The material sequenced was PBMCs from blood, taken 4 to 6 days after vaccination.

CDR3 protein: CASSTRSGRFHEQFF. DNA for the CDR3: TGTGCCAGCAGTACCCGTAGCGGGAGGTTCCATGAGCAGTTCTTC. The chain employs TRBV6-1 and TRBJ2-1; 10 nucleotides line up with TRBD2. V dropped 5 bases and J dropped 8; count of bases not matched to a gene: 9. Germline V gene sequence: CDR1 MNHNS, CDR2 SASEGT. The CDR3 runs 15 residues.